This TCR beta chain derives from a study of blood T cells in healthy people across ages. Findings and limits, study-wide: Diversity estimates drawn from one million T cells were deemed underestimates.

A second roughly 7 to 11 cycle PCR used barcoded and J-beta primers. From the 5' RACE reads, TCRdb called clonotypes with MiXCR, one entry per CDR3 protein. Of roughly 1.5 million distinct CDR3 sequences listed, approximately 42% are singletons. This clonotype was seen a few times. Its antigen is as yet unknown. The CDR3 length is 16 residues. The germline CDR1 and CDR2 sequences are LGHDT and YNNKEL (reference sequence). V lost 1 base to trimming and J lost 3 bases; unmatched junction nucleotides: 6. This chain links TRBV3-1 with TRBJ2-5; 9 nucleotides align to TRBD2. Sequencing was carried out using blood. The receptor was derived from a woman younger than 35 in good health. CDR3 nucleotides: TGTGCCAGCAGCCAAGGTCGTGCTAGCGGGGAAGAGACCCAGTACTTC. Protein sequence: CASSQGRASGEETQYF.